The 29 T cell receptor beta chains presented below share a single source sample, sequenced in a study of blood T cells in healthy people across ages. Sample-barcoded 5' priming and a J-beta primer mix drove a second PCR of about 6 to 11 cycles. One entry per CDR3 protein, called by TCRdb with MiXCR from the 5' RACE reads. Seen here are around 1,900,000 distinct CDR3 sequences, roughly two fifths observed once, and the top ten hold more than 20%. Specimen: blood. The receptors originated from a human donor in good health.

This clonotype has just a few counts. Germline is not matched at one junction end, which may reflect a read error. The chain has TRBV12-5 and TRBJ1-2; D possibly corresponds to TRBD1 (5 bases). Per the germline V gene, CDR1 is LGHNT and CDR2 is FRNRAP. The CDR3 spans 16 residues. The CDR3 bases are TGTGCTGGTGGTTTGGTAGCGGGGGAAGCTAACTATGGCTACACCTTC. Translated: CAGGLVAGEANYGYTF.

The chain is built from TRBV11-3 and TRBJ2-5, with D possibly being TRBD1 or TRBD2 (5 bases each). The germline V and J ends were trimmed by 4 bases and 0 bases, with 24 bases remaining between them. Per the germline V gene, CDR1 is SGHNT and CDR2 is YENEEA. This CDR3 is built from 19 residues. In nucleotides, the CDR3 is TGTGCCAGCAGCTGGGGGAAAATACTAACCGAAAAGTACCAAGAGACCCAGTACTTC. Translating it yields CASSWGKILTEKYQETQYF.

The V call is TRBV13, the J call TRBJ2-1; 7 positions match TRBD2. The CDR3 runs 16 residues. J was trimmed by 2 bases and V by 3 bases; bases with no gene match: 7. CDR1 PRHDT and CDR2 FYEKMQ come from the germline V gene (reference sequence). The CDR3 nucleotides read TGTGCCAGCAGCTTCAGAGCGGGGCAAACCTACAATGAGCAGTTCTTC. Translating gives CASSFRAGQTYNEQFF.

This clonotype was detected only a few times. The chain combines TRBV4-3 with TRBJ2-1; 10 bases match TRBD2. Germline loops: CDR1 LGHNA, CDR2 YSLEER. Trimming at V came to 2 bases and at J to 7 bases, leaving 5 bases not matched to a gene. This CDR3 is 15 amino acids long. The CDR3 nucleotides read TGCGCCAGCAGCCAATTAGCTAGCGGGGGAAATGAGCAGTTCTTC. It translates to CASSQLASGGNEQFF.

About this clonotype: The conserved phenylalanine or tryptophan normally closing the CDR3 is absent here, so this likely arose from a read error. This chain joins TRBV20-1 and TRBJ2-3; 11 bases line up with TRBD2. V was clipped by 6 bases and J by 1 base; unmatched bases: 12. Germline values: CDR1 DFQATT, CDR2 SNEGSKA (reference sequence). The CDR3 sequence is 17 residues long. The CDR3 is CSAIPTPTSGGTDTQYV. CDR3 nucleotide sequence: TGCAGTGCCATACCCACTCCGACTAGCGGGGGCACAGATACGCAGTATGTT.

This sequence joins TRBV9 and TRBJ2-3; D gene ambiguous. This CDR3 comprises 13 residues. Germline CDR1 reads SGDLS; CDR2 reads YYNGEE. V gave up 4 bases and J gave up 11 bases, with 17 bases separating them. The CDR3 bases are TGTGCCAGCAGCCCCGATGGGCTCCTAGGGCAGTATTTT. Residues: CASSPDGLLGQYF.

This sequence joins TRBV6-5 and TRBJ2-3; 10 bases agree with TRBD2. Looked up from germline, CDR1 is MNHEY and CDR2 is SVGAGI. The ends lost 2 bases at V and 6 bases at J; junction bases unmatched: 20. The CDR3 spans 20 residues. CDR3 DNA: TGTGCCAGCAGTTACGGCCTCCAGCGGGGGGGCCTCTTTTTTCCTGATACGCAGTATTTT. It is translated as CASSYGLQRGGLFFPDTQYF.

V usage is TRBV4-1 and J usage is TRBJ2-7; D is perhaps TRBD1 (7 bases). Germline V CDR1 and CDR2: MGHRA, YSYEKL. CDR3 length: 15 residues. V shed 0 bases and J shed 3 bases, with 12 bases lying between them. CDR3 coding DNA: TGCGCCAGCAGCCAAGAAGCAGGGGGAGGCTACGAGCAGTACTTC. This translates into CASSQEAGGGYEQYF.

The sample holds a few counts of this clonotype. This chain links TRBV12-3 or TRBV12-4 with TRBJ2-1; D not resolved. The CDR3 length is 15 residues. The ends were cut back, 3 bases at V and 5 bases at J, with 14 bases in the middle. The CDR3: CASSFRASGHNEQFF. CDR3 coding DNA: TGTGCCAGCAGTTTTCGGGCTAGTGGCCACAATGAGCAGTTCTTC.

The chain couples TRBV10-3 to TRBJ1-1, with D perhaps matching TRBD1 (6 bases). The germline V and J ends were trimmed by 3 bases and 6 bases, with 17 bases remaining between them. CDR3 length equals 15 residues. CDR1 is ENHRY and CDR2 is SYGVKD in the germline V gene. The CDR3 reads CAISDGMGGASEAFF. The CDR3 bases are TGTGCCATCAGTGATGGTATGGGGGGGGCCTCTGAAGCTTTCTTT.

This chain links TRBV5-1 with TRBJ1-1; a weak D match, TRBD1 (6 bases). Trimming shortened V by 2 bases and J by 1 base, and 12 bases separated the two germline ends. Germline CDR1 reads SGHRS; CDR2 reads YFSETQ. CDR3 length equals 15 residues. DNA of the CDR3: TGCGCCAGCAGCTTCTTCGGGACACCGAACACTGAAGCTTTCTTT. This codes for CASSFFGTPNTEAFF.

This clonotype was picked up one time. Mismatch with germline at one junction end may stem from a read error. J is TRBJ2-1 and V is TRBV9, with D perhaps given as TRBD1 or TRBD2 (7 bases each). The CDR3 loop spans 15 amino acids. The germline CDR1 and CDR2 sequences are SGDLS and YYNGEE. CDR3 in amino acids: CSSDLRGGLGNEQFF. The CDR3 DNA reads as TGTTCCAGCGATCTCAGGGGGGGGCTCGGCAATGAGCAGTTCTTC.

The rearrangement uses TRBV20-1 and TRBJ1-5, with a tentative D call TRBD1 (5 bases). V lost 6 bases, J lost 5 bases, and 20 bases lay in between. Germline V gives CDR1 DFQATT, CDR2 SNEGSKA (reference sequence). The CDR3 covers 15 residues. The CDR3: CSARGVGTLDQPQHF. As DNA, the CDR3 is TGCAGTGCGCGGGGGGTGGGGACTTTGGATCAGCCCCAGCATTTT.

The chain carries TRBV7-9 and TRBJ2-7; TRBD1 matches at 7 bases. Germline CDR1 SEHNR, CDR2 FQNEAQ (reference sequence). The CDR3 runs 14 residues. V lost 5 bases to trimming and J lost 6 bases; unmatched junction nucleotides: 10. The CDR3 protein is CASSPRQGTVEQYF. The CDR3 bases are TGTGCCAGCAGCCCGCGACAGGGAACGGTCGAGCAGTACTTC.

This clonotype has ten or more counts. This rearrangement joins TRBV5-5 to TRBJ1-2; D is ambiguous. Germline V gives CDR1 SGHKS, CDR2 YYEKEE (reference sequence). The CDR3 loop spans 15 amino acids. V was trimmed by 0 bases and J by 2 bases, leaving 11 bases between them. In DNA form, the CDR3 reads TGTGCCAGCAGCTTGGGGCCCAATGGGAACTATGGCTACACCTTC. Its translation is CASSLGPNGNYGYTF.

Remarks on this clonotype: The junction does not match germline at one end; this may be a read error. This chain links TRBV6-4 with TRBJ2-1; TRBD2 matches 9 bases. Germline V gives CDR1 MRHNA, CDR2 SNTAGT. The CDR3 is 15 residues long. CDR3 nucleotides: TGTGCCGGCAGCGCAGCGGGGGGCTCCTACAATGAGCAGTTCTTC. Its translation: CAGSAAGGSYNEQFF.

This clonotype was seen a single time. The chain has TRBV21-1 and TRBJ1-2; the table's D call TRBD1 went unverified against the DNA. TRBV21-1 is classified as a pseudogene. The CDR3 runs to 16 residues. The DNA of the CDR3 is TGTGCCAGCAGCCCGTGGCAGGGGACAGCCGCTTATGGCTACACCTTC. Translating it yields CASSPWQGTAAYGYTF.

The V gene is TRBV9, the J gene TRBJ2-1, with 7 bases matching TRBD2. V lost 2 bases, J lost 8 bases, and 7 bases stayed unmatched. This CDR3 has 14 residues. Germline values: CDR1 SGDLS, CDR2 YYNGEE. CDR3 region: CASSVSSGVHEQFF. The CDR3 DNA reads as TGTGCCAGCAGCGTTTCCAGCGGGGTTCATGAGCAGTTCTTC.

V gene TRBV11-3 combines with J gene TRBJ1-6; D call uncertain. V lost 9 bases and J 9 bases, leaving 18 bases between the germline ends. CDR1 is SGHNT and CDR2 is YENEEA in the germline V gene. This CDR3 is 14 amino acids long. The CDR3 protein is CASRRDILGSPLHF. The CDR3, as DNA: TGTGCCAGTCGACGAGACATTCTTGGTTCACCCCTCCACTTT.

The rearrangement joins TRBV28 to TRBJ2-1; 8 bases line up with TRBD2. This CDR3 has 17 amino acids. Germline V gives CDR1 MDHEN, CDR2 SYDVKM. J gave up 7 bases and V 6 bases, and 17 bases lay outside the gene matches. CDR3 sequence (DNA): TGTGCCAGCAGCCGACCACTTGGACGGGGGGGTAGGAATGAGCAGTTCTTC. This gives the protein CASSRPLGRGGRNEQFF. The full variable domain, with the rest looked up from reference TRBV28 and TRBJ2-1, is DVKVTQSSRYLVKRTGEKVFLECVQDMDHENMFWYRQDPGLGLRLIYFSYDVKMKEKGDIPEGYSVSREKKERFSLILESASTNQTSMYLCASSRPLGRGGRNEQFFGPGTRLTVL.

This chain connects TRBV7-9 to TRBJ1-2; no reliable D call. V was cut by 7 bases and J by 1 base, with 10 bases left in between. Per the germline V gene, CDR1 is SEHNR and CDR2 is FQNEAQ (reference sequence). This CDR3 contains 13 residues. CDR3 sequence reads: CASIKQINYGYTF. The CDR3 bases are TGTGCCAGCATCAAACAGATTAACTATGGCTACACCTTC.

The rearrangement links TRBV29-1 to TRBJ2-3; D remains unclear. Trimming cost V 3 bases and J 2 bases, with 9 bases left between them. This CDR3 is built from 13 residues. Germline V gene lookup returns CDR1 SQVTM and CDR2 ANQGSEA. CDR3 bases: TGCAGCGTTGAGGCAGAGCCCACAGATACGCAGTATTTT. Translated, it gives CSVEAEPTDTQYF.

This clonotype was counted ten times or more. V usage is TRBV28 and J usage is TRBJ1-2; TRBD1 aligns across 11 bases. The CDR3 contains 14 residues. The germline V gene encodes CDR1 MDHEN and CDR2 SYDVKM. V shed 5 bases, J shed 8 bases, and the junction held 7 bases outside the gene matches. The CDR3 DNA sequence: TGTGCCAGCAGTCAGGACAGGGGGCGAGGGGGCTACACCTTC. Translating gives CASSQDRGRGGYTF.

This clonotype was seen only a few times. The chain recombines TRBV5-1 with TRBJ1-2; no clear D gene. The V and J ends lost 2 bases and 8 bases respectively, with 19 bases between them. In germline, CDR1 is SGHRS, CDR2 YFSETQ. This CDR3 has 15 amino acids. CDR3 sequence reads: CASSFSGNPGEGYTF. The CDR3 coding sequence is TGCGCCAGCAGCTTTTCCGGGAACCCTGGGGAGGGCTACACCTTC.

V usage is TRBV4-1 and J usage is TRBJ1-1; 8 bases line up with TRBD1. CDR1 and CDR2 from the germline V gene are MGHRA and YSYEKL. The V gene end was trimmed by 4 bases and the J gene end by 5 bases; junction bases not matched to a gene: 15. The CDR3 totals 17 residues. As DNA, the CDR3 is TGCGCCAGCAGCCCGCTGACAGGGGTGGTTTTAGGGACTGAAGCTTTCTTT. Amino acid sequence: CASSPLTGVVLGTEAFF.

This clonotype has a handful of counts. The genes are TRBV20-1 and TRBJ1-2; tentatively, D is TRBD1 (5 bases). V gave up 5 bases and J gave up 5 bases, with 12 bases separating them. This CDR3 is 12 amino acids long. Germline V CDR1 and CDR2: DFQATT, SNEGSKA (reference sequence). CDR3 sequence reads: CSALRAGYGYTF. The CDR3 DNA reads as TGCAGTGCTCTCAGGGCTGGGTATGGCTACACCTTC.

The chain links TRBV25-1 to TRBJ2-5; D gene ambiguous. The V gene lost 3 bases and the J gene lost 3 bases, with 8 bases spanning the gap. CDR1 is MGHDK and CDR2 is SYGVNS in the germline V gene. This CDR3 has 13 residues. The CDR3 region is CASSDSPKETQYF. The CDR3 DNA reads TGTGCCAGCAGTGATTCTCCTAAAGAGACCCAGTACTTC.

The chain joins TRBV29-1 to TRBJ2-2; D uncertain. The CDR3 has 11 residues. Trimming removed 3 bases from V and 7 bases from J, with 6 bases in between. CDR1 and CDR2 (germline): SQVTM, ANQGSEA. CDR3 region: CSVEVVGELFF. Written as DNA, the CDR3 is TGCAGCGTTGAGGTCGTCGGGGAGCTGTTTTTT.

This clonotype was seen more than once but under ten times. The chain uses TRBV18 and TRBJ2-3, with no clear D. V was shortened by 0 bases and J by 2 bases, with 12 bases between the two germline ends. Per germline, CDR1 KGHSH and CDR2 LQKENI. This CDR3 comprises 16 residues. The CDR3 DNA sequence: TGTGCCAGCTCACCACCCCAAGCCTTGCTCACAGATACGCAGTATTTT. Translated, it gives CASSPPQALLTDTQYF. Combining the CDR3 with reference TRBV18 and TRBJ2-3 gives the whole variable domain NAGVMQNPRHLVRRRGQEARLRCSPMKGHSHVYWYRQLPEEGLKFMVYLQKENIIDESGMPKERFSAEFPKEGPSILRIQQVVRGDSAAYFCASSPPQALLTDTQYFGPGTRLTVL.